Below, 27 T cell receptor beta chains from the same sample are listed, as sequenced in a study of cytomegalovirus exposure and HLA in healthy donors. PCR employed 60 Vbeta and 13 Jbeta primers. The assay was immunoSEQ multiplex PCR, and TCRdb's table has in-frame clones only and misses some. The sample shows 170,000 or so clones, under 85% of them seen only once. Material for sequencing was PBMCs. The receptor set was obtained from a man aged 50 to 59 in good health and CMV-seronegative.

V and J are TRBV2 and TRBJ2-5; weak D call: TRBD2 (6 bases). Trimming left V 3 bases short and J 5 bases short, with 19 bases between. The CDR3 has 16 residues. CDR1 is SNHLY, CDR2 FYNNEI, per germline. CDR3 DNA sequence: TGTGCCAGCAGTGATGGGATATTGGCGGGATCGGAGACCCAGTACTTC. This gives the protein CASSDGILAGSETQYF.

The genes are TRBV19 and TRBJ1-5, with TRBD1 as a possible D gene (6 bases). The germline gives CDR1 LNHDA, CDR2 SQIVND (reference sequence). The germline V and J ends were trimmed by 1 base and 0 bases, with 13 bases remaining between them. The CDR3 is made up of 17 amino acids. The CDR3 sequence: CASSIGPRDNSNQPQHF. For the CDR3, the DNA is TGTGCCAGTAGTATAGGGCCCCGGGACAATAGCAATCAGCCCCAGCATTTT.

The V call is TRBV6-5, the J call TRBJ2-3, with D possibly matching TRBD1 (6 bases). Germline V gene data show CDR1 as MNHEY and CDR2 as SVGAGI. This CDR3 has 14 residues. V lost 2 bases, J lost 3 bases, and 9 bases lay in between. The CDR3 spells CASSYRDMTDTQYF. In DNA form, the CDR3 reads TGTGCCAGCAGTTACCGGGACATGACAGATACGCAGTATTTT.

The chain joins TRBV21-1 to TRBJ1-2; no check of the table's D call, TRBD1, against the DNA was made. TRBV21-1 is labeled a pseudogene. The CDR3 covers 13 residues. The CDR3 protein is CASSLQGVGGYTF. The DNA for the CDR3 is TGTGCCAGCAGCCTACAGGGGGTGGGTGGCTACACCTTC.

The CDR3 sequence: CASSVTVGGAGEAFF. The CDR3 DNA sequence: TGTGCCAGCAGCGTAACAGTAGGTGGGGCGGGGGAAGCTTTCTTT. V and J are TRBV9 and TRBJ1-1, with D possibly matching TRBD1 (5 bases). Germline V CDR1 and CDR2: SGDLS, YYNGEE. The CDR3 consists of 15 residues. Trimming shortened V by 1 base and J by 8 bases, and 18 bases separated the two germline ends.

The CDR3 nucleotides are TGTGCCTGGAGTGGAGTGAGCGGGAGGGCCTACGAGCAGTACTTC. This sequence encodes CAWSGVSGRAYEQYF. This chain connects TRBV30 to TRBJ2-7; 10 bases match TRBD2. CDR3 length: 15 amino acids. V lost 1 base to trimming and J lost 2 bases; unmatched junction nucleotides: 5. Per germline, CDR1 GTSNPN and CDR2 SVGIG (reference sequence).

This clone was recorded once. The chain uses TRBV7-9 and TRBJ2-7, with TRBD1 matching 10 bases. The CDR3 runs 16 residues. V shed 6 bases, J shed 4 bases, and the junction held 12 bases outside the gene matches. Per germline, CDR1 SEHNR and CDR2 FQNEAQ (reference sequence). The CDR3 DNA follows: TGTGCCAGCAGTTTGGGACGTCCGGGACAGGGGTACGAGCAGTACTTC. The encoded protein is CASSLGRPGQGYEQYF.

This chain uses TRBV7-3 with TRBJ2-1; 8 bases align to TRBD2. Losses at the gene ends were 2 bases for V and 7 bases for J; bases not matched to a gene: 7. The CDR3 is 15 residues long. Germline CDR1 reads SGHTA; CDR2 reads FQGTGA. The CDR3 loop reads CASSLEAGEWNEQFF. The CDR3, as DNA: TGTGCCAGCAGCTTAGAAGCGGGAGAGTGGAATGAGCAGTTCTTC.

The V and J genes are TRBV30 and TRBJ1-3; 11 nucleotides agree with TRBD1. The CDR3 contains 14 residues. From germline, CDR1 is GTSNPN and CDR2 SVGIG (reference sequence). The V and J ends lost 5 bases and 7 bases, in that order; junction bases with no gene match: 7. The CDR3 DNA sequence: TGTGCCTGGTCTGGACAGGGGGCTTGGAACACCATATATTTT. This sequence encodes CAWSGQGAWNTIYF.

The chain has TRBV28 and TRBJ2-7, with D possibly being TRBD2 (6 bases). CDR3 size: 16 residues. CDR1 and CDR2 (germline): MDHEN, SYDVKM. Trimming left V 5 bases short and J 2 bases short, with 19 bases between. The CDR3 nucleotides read TGTGCCAGCAGTAACTACTTAGCGGTATTAGCCTACGAGCAGTACTTC. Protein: CASSNYLAVLAYEQYF.

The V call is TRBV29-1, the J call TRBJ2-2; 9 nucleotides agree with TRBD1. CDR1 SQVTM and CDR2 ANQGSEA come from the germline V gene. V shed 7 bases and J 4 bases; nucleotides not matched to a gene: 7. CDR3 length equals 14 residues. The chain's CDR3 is CSARTGVVTGELFF. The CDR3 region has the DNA TGCAGCGCCAGGACAGGGGTGGTCACCGGGGAGCTGTTTTTT.

CDR3 bases: TGTGCCAGCTCACCCGTCCCCCTAGCGGGACGGGACATTCAGTACTTC. Translating gives CASSPVPLAGRDIQYF. The chain couples TRBV18 to TRBJ2-4, with 9 bases lining up with TRBD2. V trimming: 3 bases; J trimming: 8 bases; junction bases outside the gene matches: 11. There are 16 residues in the CDR3. In germline, CDR1 is KGHSH, CDR2 LQKENI.

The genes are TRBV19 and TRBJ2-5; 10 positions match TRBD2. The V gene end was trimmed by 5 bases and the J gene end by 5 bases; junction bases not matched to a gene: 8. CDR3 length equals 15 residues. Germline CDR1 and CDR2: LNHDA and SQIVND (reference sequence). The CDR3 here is CASSAGLAGVETQYF. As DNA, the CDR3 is TGTGCCAGTAGTGCTGGGCTAGCGGGAGTCGAGACCCAGTACTTC.

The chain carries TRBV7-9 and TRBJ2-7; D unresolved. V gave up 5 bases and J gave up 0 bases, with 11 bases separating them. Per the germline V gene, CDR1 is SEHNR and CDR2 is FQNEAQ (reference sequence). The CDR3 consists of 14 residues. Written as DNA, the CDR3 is TGTGCCAGCAGCCCTCGTCTGAGCTCCTACGAGCAGTACTTC. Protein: CASSPRLSSYEQYF.

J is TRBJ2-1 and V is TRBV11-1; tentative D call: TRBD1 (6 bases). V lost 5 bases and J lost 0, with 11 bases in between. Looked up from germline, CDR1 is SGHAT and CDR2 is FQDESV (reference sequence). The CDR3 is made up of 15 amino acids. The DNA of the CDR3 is TGTGCCAGCAGCCGGGGACAAAACTCCTACAATGAGCAGTTCTTC. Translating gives CASSRGQNSYNEQFF.

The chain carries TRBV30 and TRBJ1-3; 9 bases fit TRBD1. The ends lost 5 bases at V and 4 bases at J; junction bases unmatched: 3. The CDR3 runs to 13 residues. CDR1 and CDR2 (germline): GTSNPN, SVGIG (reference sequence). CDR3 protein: CAWYRGLGNTIYF. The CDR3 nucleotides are TGTGCCTGGTACAGGGGGCTCGGAAACACCATATATTTT.

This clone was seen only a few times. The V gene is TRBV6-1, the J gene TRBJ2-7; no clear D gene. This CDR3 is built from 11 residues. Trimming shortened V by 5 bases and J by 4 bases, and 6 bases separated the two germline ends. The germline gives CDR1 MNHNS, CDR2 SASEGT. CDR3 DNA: TGTGCCAGCAGTCACTCATACGAGCAGTACTTC. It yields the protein CASSHSYEQYF.

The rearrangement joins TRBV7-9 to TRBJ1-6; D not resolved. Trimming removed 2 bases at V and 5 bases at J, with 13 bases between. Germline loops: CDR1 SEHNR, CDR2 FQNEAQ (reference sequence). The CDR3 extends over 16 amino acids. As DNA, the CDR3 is TGTGCCAGCAGCTTATTGGGAGTAGGAGATAATTCACCCCTCCACTTT. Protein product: CASSLLGVGDNSPLHF. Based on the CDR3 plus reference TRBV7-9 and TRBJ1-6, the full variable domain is DTGVSQNPRHKITKRGQNVTFRCDPISEHNRLYWYRQTLGQGPEFLTYFQNEAQLEKSRLLSDRFSAERPKGSFSTLEIQRTEQGDSAMYLCASSLLGVGDNSPLHFGNGTRLTVT.

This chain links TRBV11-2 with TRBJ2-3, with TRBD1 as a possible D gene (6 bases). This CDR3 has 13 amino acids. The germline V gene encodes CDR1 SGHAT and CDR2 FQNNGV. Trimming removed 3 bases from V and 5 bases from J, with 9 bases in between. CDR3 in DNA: TGTGCCAGCAGCTTCTCAGGGGAAGATACGCAGTATTTT. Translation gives CASSFSGEDTQYF.

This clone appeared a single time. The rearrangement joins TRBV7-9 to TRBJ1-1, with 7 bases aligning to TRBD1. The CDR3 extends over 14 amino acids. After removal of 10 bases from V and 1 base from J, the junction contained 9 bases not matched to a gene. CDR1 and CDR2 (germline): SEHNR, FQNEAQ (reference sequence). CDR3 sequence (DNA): TGTGCCACCCTCTTCGGGACAGCGAACACTGAAGCTTTCTTT. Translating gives CATLFGTANTEAFF. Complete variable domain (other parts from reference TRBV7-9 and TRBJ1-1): DTGVSQNPRHKITKRGQNVTFRCDPISEHNRLYWYRQTLGQGPEFLTYFQNEAQLEKSRLLSDRFSAERPKGSFSTLEIQRTEQGDSAMYLCATLFGTANTEAFFGQGTRLTVV.

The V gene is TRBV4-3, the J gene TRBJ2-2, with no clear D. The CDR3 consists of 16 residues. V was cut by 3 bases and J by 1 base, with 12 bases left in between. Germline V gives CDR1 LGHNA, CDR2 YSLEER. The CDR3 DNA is TGCGCCAGCAGCCAGGCCCGTCCCTTGAACACCGGGGAGCTGTTTTTT. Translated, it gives CASSQARPLNTGELFF.

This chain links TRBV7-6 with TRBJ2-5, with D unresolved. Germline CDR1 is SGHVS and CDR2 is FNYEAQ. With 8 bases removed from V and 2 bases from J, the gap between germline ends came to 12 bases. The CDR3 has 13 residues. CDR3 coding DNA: TGTGCCAGCGGCCCTAGAAGTCAAGAGACCCAGTACTTC. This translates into CASGPRSQETQYF.

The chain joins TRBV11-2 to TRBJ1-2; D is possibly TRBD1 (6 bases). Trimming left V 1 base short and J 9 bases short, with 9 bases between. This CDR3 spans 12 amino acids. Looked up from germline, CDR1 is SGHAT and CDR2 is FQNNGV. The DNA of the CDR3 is TGTGCCAGCAGCTTAGTTCAGGGGAGCTACACCTTC. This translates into CASSLVQGSYTF.

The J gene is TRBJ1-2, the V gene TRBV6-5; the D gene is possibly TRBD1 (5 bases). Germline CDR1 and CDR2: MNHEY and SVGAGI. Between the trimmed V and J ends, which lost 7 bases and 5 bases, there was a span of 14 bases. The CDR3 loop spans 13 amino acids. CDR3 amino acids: CASTRGGIYGYTF. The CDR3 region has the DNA TGTGCCAGCACCCGGGGGGGGATATATGGCTACACCTTC.

The CDR3, as DNA: TGTGCCAGCAGCTTCGGGACAGGGGGCTTTGAAAAACTGTTTTTT. Amino acids: CASSFGTGGFEKLFF. The V gene is TRBV7-3, the J gene TRBJ1-4; 12 bases are shared with TRBD1. V shed 3 bases, J shed 7 bases, and the junction held 3 bases outside the gene matches. The CDR3 runs to 15 residues. Germline CDR1 is SGHTA and CDR2 is FQGTGA.

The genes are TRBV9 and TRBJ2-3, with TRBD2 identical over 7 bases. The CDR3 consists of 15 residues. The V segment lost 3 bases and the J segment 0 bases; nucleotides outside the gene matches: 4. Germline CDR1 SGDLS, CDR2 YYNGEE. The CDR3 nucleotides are TGTGCCAGCAGCGGGGGACTATTAAGCACAGATACGCAGTATTTT. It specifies CASSGGLLSTDTQYF.

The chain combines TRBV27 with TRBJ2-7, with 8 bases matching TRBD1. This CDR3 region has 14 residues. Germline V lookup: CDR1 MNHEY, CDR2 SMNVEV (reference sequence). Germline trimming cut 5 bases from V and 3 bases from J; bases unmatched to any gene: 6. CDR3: CASSPRTGFYEQYF. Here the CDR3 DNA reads TGTGCCAGCAGTCCCCGGACAGGGTTCTACGAGCAGTACTTC.